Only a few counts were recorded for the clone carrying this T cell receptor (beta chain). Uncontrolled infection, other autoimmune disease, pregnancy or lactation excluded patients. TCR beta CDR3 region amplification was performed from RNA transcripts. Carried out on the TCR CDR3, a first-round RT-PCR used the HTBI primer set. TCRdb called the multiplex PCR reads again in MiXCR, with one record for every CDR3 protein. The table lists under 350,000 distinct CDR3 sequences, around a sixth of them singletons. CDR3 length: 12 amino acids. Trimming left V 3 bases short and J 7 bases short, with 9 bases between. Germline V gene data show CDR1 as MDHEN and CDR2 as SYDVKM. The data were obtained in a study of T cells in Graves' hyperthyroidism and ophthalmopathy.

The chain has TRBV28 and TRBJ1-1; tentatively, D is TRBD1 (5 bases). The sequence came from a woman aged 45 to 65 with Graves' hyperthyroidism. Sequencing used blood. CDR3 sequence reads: CASSFGTSEAFF. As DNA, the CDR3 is TGTGCCAGCAGTTTCGGGACCAGTGAAGCTTTCTTT.